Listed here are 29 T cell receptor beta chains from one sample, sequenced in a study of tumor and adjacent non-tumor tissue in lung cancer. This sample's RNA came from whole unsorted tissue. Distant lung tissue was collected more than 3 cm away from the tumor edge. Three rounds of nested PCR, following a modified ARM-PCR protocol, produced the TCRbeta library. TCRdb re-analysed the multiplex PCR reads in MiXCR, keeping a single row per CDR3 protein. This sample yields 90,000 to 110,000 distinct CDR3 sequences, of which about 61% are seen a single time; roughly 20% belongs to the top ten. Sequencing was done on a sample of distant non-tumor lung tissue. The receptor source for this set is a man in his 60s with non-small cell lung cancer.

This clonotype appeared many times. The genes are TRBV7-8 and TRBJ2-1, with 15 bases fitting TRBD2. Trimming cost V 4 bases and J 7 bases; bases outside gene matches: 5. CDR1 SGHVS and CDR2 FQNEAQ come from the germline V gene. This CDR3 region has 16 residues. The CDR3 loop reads CASSSGLAGGRNEQFF. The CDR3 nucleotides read TGTGCCAGCAGCTCGGGACTAGCGGGAGGTCGGAATGAGCAGTTCTTC.

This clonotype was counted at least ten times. CDR3 bases: TGTGCCAGCAGCCAAGTATTGGACTCCCATGAGCAGTTCTTC. Translating it yields CASSQVLDSHEQFF. The chain recombines TRBV4-2 with TRBJ2-1; a possible D gene is TRBD2 (5 bases). This CDR3 is 14 amino acids long. Germline loops: CDR1 LGHNA, CDR2 YNFKEQ. The V gene lost 1 base and the J gene lost 8 bases, with 12 bases spanning the gap.

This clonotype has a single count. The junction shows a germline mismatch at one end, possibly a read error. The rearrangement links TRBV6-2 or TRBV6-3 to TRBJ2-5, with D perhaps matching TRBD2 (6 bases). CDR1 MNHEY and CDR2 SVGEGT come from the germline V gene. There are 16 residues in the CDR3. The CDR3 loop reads CASSRQRTNVQEAQYF. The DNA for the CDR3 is TGTGCCAGCAGCCGACAACGGACTAACGTCCAAGAGGCCCAGTACTTC.

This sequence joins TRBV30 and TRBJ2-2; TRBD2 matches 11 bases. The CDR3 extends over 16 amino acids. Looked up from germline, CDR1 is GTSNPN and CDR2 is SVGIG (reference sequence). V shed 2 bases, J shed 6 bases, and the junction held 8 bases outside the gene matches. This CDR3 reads CAWSRTSGCGAGELFF. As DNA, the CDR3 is TGTGCCTGGAGTAGGACTAGCGGGTGCGGCGCCGGGGAGCTGTTTTTT.

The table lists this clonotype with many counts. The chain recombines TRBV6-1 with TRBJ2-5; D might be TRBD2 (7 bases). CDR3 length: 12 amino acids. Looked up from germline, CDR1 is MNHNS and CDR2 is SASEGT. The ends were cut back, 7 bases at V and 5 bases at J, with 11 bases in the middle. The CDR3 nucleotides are TGTGCCAGCAATCGGGGGGCTGAGACCCAGTACTTC. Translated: CASNRGAETQYF.

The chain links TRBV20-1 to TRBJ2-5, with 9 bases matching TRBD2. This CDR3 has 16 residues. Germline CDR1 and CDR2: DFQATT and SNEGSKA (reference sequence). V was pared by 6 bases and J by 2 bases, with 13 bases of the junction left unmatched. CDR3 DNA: TGCAGTGCAGGGATTAGCGGGAGAGTCTCGCAAGAGACCCAGTACTTC. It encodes CSAGISGRVSQETQYF.

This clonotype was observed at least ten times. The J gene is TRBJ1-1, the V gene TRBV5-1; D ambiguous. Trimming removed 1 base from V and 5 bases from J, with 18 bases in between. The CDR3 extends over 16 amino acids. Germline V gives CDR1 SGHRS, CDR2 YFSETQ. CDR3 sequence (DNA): TGCGCCAGCAGCTTGTCGTCGGCCGCCCAAGGGACTGAAGCTTTCTTT. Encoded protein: CASSLSSAAQGTEAFF.

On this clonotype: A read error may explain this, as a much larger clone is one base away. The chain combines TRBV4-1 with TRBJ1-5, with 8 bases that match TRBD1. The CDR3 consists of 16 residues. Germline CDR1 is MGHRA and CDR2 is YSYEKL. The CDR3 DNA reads TGCGCCAGCAGCTTCACCGGGACAGGAGGAAATCAGCACCAGCATTTT. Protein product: CASSFTGTGGNQHQHF.

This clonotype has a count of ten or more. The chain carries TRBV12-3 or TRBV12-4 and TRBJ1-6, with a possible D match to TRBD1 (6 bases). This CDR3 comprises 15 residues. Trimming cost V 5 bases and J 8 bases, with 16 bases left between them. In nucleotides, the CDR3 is TGTGCCAGCAGTCCCACCGGGACATCAGATTCACCCCTCCACTTT. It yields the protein CASSPTGTSDSPLHF.

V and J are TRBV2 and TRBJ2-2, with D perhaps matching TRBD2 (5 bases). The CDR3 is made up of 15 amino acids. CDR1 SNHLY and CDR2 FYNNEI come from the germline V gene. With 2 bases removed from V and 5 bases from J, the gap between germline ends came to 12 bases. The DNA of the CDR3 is TGTGCCAGCAGTGAACAGCGGCCCATAACCGGGGAGCTGTTTTTT. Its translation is CASSEQRPITGELFF. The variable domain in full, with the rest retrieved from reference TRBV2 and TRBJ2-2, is EPEVTQTPSHQVTQMGQEVILRCVPISNHLYFYWYRQILGQKVEFLVSFYNNEISEKSEIFDDQFSVERPDGSNFTLKIRSTKLEDSAMYFCASSEQRPITGELFFGEGSRLTVL.

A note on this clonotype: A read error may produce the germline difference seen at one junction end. The CDR3 spells CASSQVSGEATSTETQYF. CDR3 sequence (DNA): TGCGCCAGCAGTCAAGTCTCGGGGGAGGCGACAAGCACAGAAACGCAGTATTTT. The V and J genes are TRBV4-3 and TRBJ2-3, with D perhaps matching TRBD2 (6 bases). This CDR3 has 18 amino acids. In germline, CDR1 is LGHNA, CDR2 YSLEER.

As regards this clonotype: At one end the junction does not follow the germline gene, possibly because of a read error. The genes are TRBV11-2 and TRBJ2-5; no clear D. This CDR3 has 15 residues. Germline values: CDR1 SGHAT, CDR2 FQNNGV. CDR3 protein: CAGSLGWSVQETQYF. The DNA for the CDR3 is TGTGCCGGCAGTTTAGGATGGTCGGTCCAAGAGACCCAGTACTTC.

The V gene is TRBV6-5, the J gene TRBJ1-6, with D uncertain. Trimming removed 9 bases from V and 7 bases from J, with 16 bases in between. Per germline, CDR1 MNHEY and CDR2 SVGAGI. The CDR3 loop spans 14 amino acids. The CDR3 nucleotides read TGTGCCAGTATATCAGGATCGGGGAATTCACCCCTCCACTTT. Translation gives CASISGSGNSPLHF.

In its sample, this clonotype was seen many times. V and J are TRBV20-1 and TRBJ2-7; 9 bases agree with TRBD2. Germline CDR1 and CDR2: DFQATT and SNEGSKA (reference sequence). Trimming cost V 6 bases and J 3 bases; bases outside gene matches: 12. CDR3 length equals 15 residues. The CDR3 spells CSASSGRVLDYEQYF. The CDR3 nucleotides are TGCAGTGCCAGTAGCGGGAGAGTATTGGACTACGAGCAGTACTTC.

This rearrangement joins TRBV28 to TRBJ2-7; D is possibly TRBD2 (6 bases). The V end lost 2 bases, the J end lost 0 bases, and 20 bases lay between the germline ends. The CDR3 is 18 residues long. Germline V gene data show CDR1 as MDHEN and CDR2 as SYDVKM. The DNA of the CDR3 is TGTGCCAGCAGTTTACCCGGCTCGGGACTTCGGAGCTCCTACGAGCAGTACTTC. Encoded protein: CASSLPGSGLRSSYEQYF.

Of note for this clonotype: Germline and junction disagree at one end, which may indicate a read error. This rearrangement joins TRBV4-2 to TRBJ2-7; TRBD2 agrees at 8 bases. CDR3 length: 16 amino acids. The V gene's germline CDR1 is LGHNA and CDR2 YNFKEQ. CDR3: CSSSQDLGGGGLEQYF. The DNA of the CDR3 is TGTTCCAGCAGCCAAGATCTGGGGGGCGGGGGGCTCGAGCAGTACTTC.

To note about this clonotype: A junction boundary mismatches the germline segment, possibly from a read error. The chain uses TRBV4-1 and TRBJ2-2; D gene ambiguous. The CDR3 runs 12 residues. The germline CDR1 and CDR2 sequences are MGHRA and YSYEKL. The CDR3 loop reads CTSSLSTGELFF. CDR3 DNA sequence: TGCACCAGCAGCCTTTCGACAGGGGAGCTGTTTTTT.

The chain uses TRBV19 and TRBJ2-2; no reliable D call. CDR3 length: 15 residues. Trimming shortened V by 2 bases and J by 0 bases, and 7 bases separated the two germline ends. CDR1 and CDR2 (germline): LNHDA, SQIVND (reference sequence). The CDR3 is CASSIQAANTGELFF. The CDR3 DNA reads TGTGCCAGTAGTATACAGGCCGCGAACACCGGGGAGCTGTTTTTT.

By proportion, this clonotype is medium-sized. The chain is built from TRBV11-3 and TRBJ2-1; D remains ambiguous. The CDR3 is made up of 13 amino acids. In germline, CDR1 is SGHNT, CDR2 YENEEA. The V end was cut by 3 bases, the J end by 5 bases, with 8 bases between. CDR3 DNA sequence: TGTGCCAGCAGCTTGCGCGGCGACAATGAGCAGTTCTTC. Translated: CASSLRGDNEQFF.

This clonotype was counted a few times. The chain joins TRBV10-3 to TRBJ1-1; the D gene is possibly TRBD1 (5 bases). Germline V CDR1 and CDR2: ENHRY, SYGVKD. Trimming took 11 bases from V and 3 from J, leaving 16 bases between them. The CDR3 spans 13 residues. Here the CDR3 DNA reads TGTGCCGTGAGGCGGGGGGTGGACACTGAAGCTTTCTTT. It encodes CAVRRGVDTEAFF.

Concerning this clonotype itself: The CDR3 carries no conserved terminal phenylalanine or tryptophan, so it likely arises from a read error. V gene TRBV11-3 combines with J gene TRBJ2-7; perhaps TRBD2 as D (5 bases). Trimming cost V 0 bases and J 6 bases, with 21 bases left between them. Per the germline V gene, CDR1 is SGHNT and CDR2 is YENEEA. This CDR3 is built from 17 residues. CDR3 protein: CASSLDLLLGSLSEQYL. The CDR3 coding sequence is TGTGCCAGCAGCTTAGATCTTCTACTAGGTTCCCTGAGCGAGCAGTACCTC.

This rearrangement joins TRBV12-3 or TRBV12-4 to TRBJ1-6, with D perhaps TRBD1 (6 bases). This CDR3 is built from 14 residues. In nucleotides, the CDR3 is TGTGCAATCAGACAGGAGATAAGGAATTCACCCCTCCACTTT. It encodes CAIRQEIRNSPLHF.

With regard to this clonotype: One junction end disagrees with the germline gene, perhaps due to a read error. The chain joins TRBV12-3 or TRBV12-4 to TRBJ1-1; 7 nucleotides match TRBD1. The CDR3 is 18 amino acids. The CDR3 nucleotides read TGTGCTATCGATTCTTCCAGGGGGGGTGGGACACATAACACTAAAGCTTTCTTT. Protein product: CAIDSSRGGGTHNTKAFF.

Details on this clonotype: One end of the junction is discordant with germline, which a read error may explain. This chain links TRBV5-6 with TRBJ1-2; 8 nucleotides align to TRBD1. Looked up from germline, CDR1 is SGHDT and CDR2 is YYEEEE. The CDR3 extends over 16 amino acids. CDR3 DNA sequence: TGTGCCAGCAGTTTGGGACAGGTTGAAGCTAACTATGGCTACATCTTC. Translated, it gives CASSLGQVEANYGYIF. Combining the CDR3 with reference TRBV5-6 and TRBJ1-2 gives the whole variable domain DAGVTQSPTHLIKTRGQQVTLRCSPKSGHDTVSWYQQALGQGPQFIFQYYEEEERQRGNFPDRFSGHQFPNYSSELNVNALLLGDSALYLCASSLGQVEANYGYIFGSGTRLTVV.

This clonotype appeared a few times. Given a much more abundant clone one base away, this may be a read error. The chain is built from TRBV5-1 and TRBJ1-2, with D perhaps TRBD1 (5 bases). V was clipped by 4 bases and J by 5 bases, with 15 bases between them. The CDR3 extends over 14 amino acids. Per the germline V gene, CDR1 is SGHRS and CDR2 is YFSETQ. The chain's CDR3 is CASSPTVAKYGYTF. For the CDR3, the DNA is TGCGCCAGCAGCCCGACAGTGGCCAAATATGGCTACACCTTC.

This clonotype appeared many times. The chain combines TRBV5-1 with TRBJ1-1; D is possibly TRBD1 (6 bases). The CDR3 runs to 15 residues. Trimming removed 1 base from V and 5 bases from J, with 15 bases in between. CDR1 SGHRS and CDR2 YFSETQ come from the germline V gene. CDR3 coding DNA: TGCGCCAGCAGCTTGCTTGGGGGCGAGAGGACTGAAGCTTTCTTT. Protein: CASSLLGGERTEAFF.

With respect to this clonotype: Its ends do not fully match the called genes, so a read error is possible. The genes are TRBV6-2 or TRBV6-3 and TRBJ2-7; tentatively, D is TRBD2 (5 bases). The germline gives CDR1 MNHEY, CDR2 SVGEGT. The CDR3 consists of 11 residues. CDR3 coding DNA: TGTGCCAGCACTCCGGGGTACGAGCAGGACTTC. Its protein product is CASTPGYEQDF.

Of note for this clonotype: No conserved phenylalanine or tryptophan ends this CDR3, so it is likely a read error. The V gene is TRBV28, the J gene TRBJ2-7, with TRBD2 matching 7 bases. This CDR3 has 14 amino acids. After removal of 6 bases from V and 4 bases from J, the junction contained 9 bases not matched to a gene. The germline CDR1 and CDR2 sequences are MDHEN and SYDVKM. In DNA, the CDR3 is TGTGCCAGCAGGATCTCGGGAGGTATATACGAGCAGTACTAC. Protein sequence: CASRISGGIYEQYY.

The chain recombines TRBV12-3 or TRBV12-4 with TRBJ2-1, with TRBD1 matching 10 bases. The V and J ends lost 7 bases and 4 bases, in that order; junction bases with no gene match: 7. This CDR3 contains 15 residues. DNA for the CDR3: TGTGCCAGCACTGTCTGGGACAGGGGTTACAATGAGCAGTTCTTC. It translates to CASTVWDRGYNEQFF.